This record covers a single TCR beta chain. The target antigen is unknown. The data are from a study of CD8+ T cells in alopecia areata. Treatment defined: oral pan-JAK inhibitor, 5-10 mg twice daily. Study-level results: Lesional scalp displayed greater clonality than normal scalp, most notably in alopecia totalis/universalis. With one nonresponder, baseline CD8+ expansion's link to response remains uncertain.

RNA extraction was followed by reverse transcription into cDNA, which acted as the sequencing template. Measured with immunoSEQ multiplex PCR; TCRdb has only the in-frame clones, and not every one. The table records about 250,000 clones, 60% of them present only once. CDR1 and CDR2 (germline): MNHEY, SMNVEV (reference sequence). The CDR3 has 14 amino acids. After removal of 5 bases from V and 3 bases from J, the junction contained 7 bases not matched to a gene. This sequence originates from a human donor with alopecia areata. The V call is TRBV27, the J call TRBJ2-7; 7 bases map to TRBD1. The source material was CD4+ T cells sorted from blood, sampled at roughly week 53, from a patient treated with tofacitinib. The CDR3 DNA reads TGTGCCAGCAGTCCCCTGACAGGGTACTACGAGCAGTACTTC. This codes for CASSPLTGYYEQYF.